This TCR beta chain comes out of a study of OX40 agonist ivuxolimab in advanced cancers. A note on the overall study: The costimulatory receptor OX40 (CD134) was targeted by ivuxolimab, a fully human IgG2 agonistic monoclonal antibody. The paper covers the monotherapy dose-escalation part of the phase I ivuxolimab trial, which included N ≈ 50 patients. Of the roughly 54 patients in dose escalation, around 19 had hepatocellular carcinoma, about 15 had melanoma, 9 had renal cell carcinoma and 9 had head and neck cancer. Peripheral TCRbeta sequencing aimed to test whether ivuxolimab altered TCR sequence diversity and caused clonal T-cell expansion. A male proportion of nearly 85% and a mean age of 60 years, ranging from roughly 23 to 90, were recorded for the dose-escalation cohort. Intravenous ivuxolimab was administered to patients every 2 weeks at six dose levels: 0.01, 0.1, 0.3, 1.5, 3 and 10 mg/kg. Partial responses occurred in three dose-escalation patients: two with cutaneous melanoma and one with hepatocellular carcinoma. Prior anti-PD-1, anti-PD-L1 or anti-CTLA-4 therapy was permitted, and checkpoint inhibitors had been received by roughly two fifths of dose-escalation patients. The full study reports these points: At doses of 0.1 to 3.0 mg/kg, clonal expansion of both CD4+ and CD8+ blood T cells was observed from baseline to week 6. The antigen specificity of the clonally expanded peripheral T cells was not determined. On average, CD8+ T cells showed more expanded clones than CD4+ T cells after ivuxolimab. In the 0.1-3.0 mg/kg groups, partial responders were among the patients with the lowest normalized peripheral clonal expansion, particularly in CD8+ T cells. Low levels of normalized T-cell clonal expansion were also seen in some patients who did not respond.

Patients with autoimmune disease history or receiving systemic immunosuppression were excluded from the trial. Peripheral blood for TCR sequencing was collected from all dose cohorts at baseline, on cycle 4 day 1, and on cycle 7 day 1. The samples were taken from a phase I, first-in-human, multicenter, open-label dose-escalation trial of ivuxolimab. Adults with locally advanced or metastatic melanoma, renal cell, hepatocellular, or head and neck squamous cell carcinoma were enrolled in the trial. Before TCR sequencing, CD4+ and CD8+ T cells were separately sorted from peripheral blood. Comments on this clone: It has no known antigen specificity. No much larger clone exists at a distance of one base, and base qualities are not known.

Taken from cysteine to phenylalanine, the CDR3 has 16 residues. Here the CDR3 DNA is all that survives: 48 bases in frame from base 1. The junction carries 17 bases between V and J, which are trimmed by 2 bases and 7 bases respectively. The germline V gene encodes CDR1 MNHEY and CDR2 SMNVEV (reference sequence). Genomic DNA was isolated from the sorted cells so that the TCRbeta CDR3 region could be sequenced. TCRbeta CDR3 regions were sequenced using the immunoSEQ Assay. This is the immuneACCESS table as TCRdb keeps it, with only in-frame sequences that have V and J called. A part of the clones is gone; compared with another copy, unresolved V genes explain less than half, and the rest is unexplained. The sample has tens of thousands of clones on record, about nine tenths of them singletons. The ten largest clones add up to 1.5% to 2% of the sample.

In this chain, TRBV27 is recombined with TRBJ2-2, with a tentative D gene TRBD2 over 6 matching bases. This sequence originates from an adult with an advanced solid tumor such as melanoma, head and neck, liver or kidney cancer. The source material was CD4+ or CD8+ T cells sorted from blood, sampled in a trial of the OX40 agonist ivuxolimab. For the CDR3, the sequence is CASSLGGPQRGGELFF. The DNA sequence follows: TGTGCCAGCAGTTTAGGAGGGCCCCAACGGGGCGGGGAGCTGTTTTTT.